This TCR beta chain was captured by sequencing in a study of OX40 agonist ivuxolimab in advanced cancers. Whole-study context: Participants averaged approximately 61 years of age (range about 23 to 90) and were roughly 80% male.

This CDR3 is 14 amino acids long. From germline, CDR1 is SGHTA and CDR2 FQGNSA. Trimming at V came to 3 bases and at J to 2 bases, leaving 3 bases not matched to a gene. Measured with immunoSEQ multiplex PCR; TCRdb has only the in-frame clones, and not every one. Here the sample spans approximately 65,000 clones, more than 75% being singletons. The sequencing used CD4+ or CD8+ T cells sorted from blood, collected in a trial of the OX40 agonist ivuxolimab. The receptor was isolated from an adult with an advanced solid tumor such as melanoma, head and neck, liver or kidney cancer. This sequence joins TRBV7-2 and TRBJ1-2; 7 nucleotides agree with TRBD1. The CDR3 spells CASSFTTGNYGYTF. The CDR3 nucleotides are TGTGCCAGCAGCTTTACGACAGGGAACTATGGCTACACCTTC.